The TCR beta chain described here comes from a study of spatial heterogeneity in lung cancer. Regarding the study as a whole: Beta chains had 13% to 15% coverage of tumor T cells, and alpha chains had around 6.9%. In tumors, expanded intratumoral alpha and beta TCR counts tracked mutation counts.

Time point: sample taken at primary tumor resection. The study sequenced unsorted whole RNA from tumor, nontumor lung or frozen PBMC. The CDR3 loop spans 16 amino acids. This clonotype is classed as medium-sized. What it recognizes is unknown. Every TCR cDNA molecule bore its own unique molecular identifier. MiXCR, applied by TCRdb to the 5' RACE reads, yields one record per CDR3 protein. The table lists about 2,900 distinct CDR3 sequences, under 15% of them singletons. The origin of this receptor is a male donor with early-stage non-small cell lung cancer. Sequencing used lung tumor tissue, obtained at surgery. V and J are TRBV21-1 and TRBJ1-2; no check of the table's D call, TRBD1, against the DNA was made. TRBV21-1 is deemed a pseudogene. In nucleotides, the CDR3 is TGTGCCAGCAGCAAAGAACCGGGACAGGGCTTCTATGGCTACACCTTC. Residues: CASSKEPGQGFYGYTF.